Listed here are 11 T cell receptor beta chains from one sample, sequenced in a study of T cell responses to AZD1222 COVID-19 vaccine. Measured with immunoSEQ multiplex PCR; TCRdb has only the in-frame clones, and not every one. Seen here are about 100,000 clones, about 90% observed once, and the top ten hold 4% to 5%. The sequencing used peripheral blood, collected on day 0 of MenACWY control vaccination. The receptors were gathered from an adult in good health.

DNA of the CDR3: TGTGCCAGCAGCTTAAACGGGGCAGAAGGCGATGAGCAGTTCTTC. This translates into CASSLNGAEGDEQFF. This sequence joins TRBV7-2 and TRBJ2-1; either TRBD1 or TRBD2 may supply D (5 bases each). Looked up from germline, CDR1 is SGHTA and CDR2 is FQGNSA. This CDR3 is 15 amino acids long. Between the trimmed V and J ends, which lost 2 bases and 8 bases, there was a span of 16 bases.

The rearrangement uses TRBV6-5 and TRBJ1-1; 7 bases agree with TRBD1. Germline V CDR1 and CDR2: MNHEY, SVGAGI. With 5 bases clipped from V and 9 bases from J, the junction kept 15 bases outside the gene matches. This CDR3 has 15 residues. For the CDR3, the DNA is TGTGCCAGCAGTCTTAACCTAGGGGGCTCCCCTAAAGCTTTCTTT. This sequence encodes CASSLNLGGSPKAFF.

This chain links TRBV28 with TRBJ1-1, with D maybe TRBD1 (5 bases). Germline CDR1 MDHEN, CDR2 SYDVKM. CDR3 size: 17 residues. V was pared by 1 base and J by 6 bases, with 21 bases between. CDR3 sequence (DNA): TGTGCCAGCAGTTTATCCATGCCCCTTGAGGGGAGGGCTGAAGCTTTCTTT. Translation gives CASSLSMPLEGRAEAFF.

This chain connects TRBV19 to TRBJ2-7, with 9 nucleotides matching TRBD1. CDR1 LNHDA and CDR2 SQIVND come from the germline V gene (reference sequence). The CDR3 extends over 16 amino acids. The V and J ends lost 6 bases and 5 bases, in that order; junction bases with no gene match: 14. This CDR3 reads CASSPTRTGAGHEQYF. The CDR3 DNA follows: TGTGCCAGTAGCCCTACCAGGACAGGGGCAGGTCACGAGCAGTACTTC. The full variable domain, its missing parts supplied by reference TRBV19 and TRBJ2-7, is DGGITQSPKYLFRKEGQNVTLSCEQNLNHDAMYWYRQDPGQGLRLIYYSQIVNDFQKGDIAEGYSVSREKKESFPLTVTSAQKNPTAFYLCASSPTRTGAGHEQYFGPGTRLTVT.

The chain uses TRBV2 and TRBJ1-5; D is possibly TRBD1 (5 bases). Trimming took 7 bases from V and 2 from J, leaving 12 bases between them. The germline V gene has CDR1 SNHLY and CDR2 FYNNEI. The CDR3 is 14 residues long. The CDR3 spells CASTIEGGNQPQHF. The CDR3 nucleotides read TGTGCCAGCACGATCGAAGGGGGCAATCAGCCCCAGCATTTT. The variable domain in full, completed from reference TRBV2 and TRBJ1-5, reads EPEVTQTPSHQVTQMGQEVILRCVPISNHLYFYWYRQILGQKVEFLVSFYNNEISEKSEIFDDQFSVERPDGSNFTLKIRSTKLEDSAMYFCASTIEGGNQPQHFGDGTRLSIL.

This clone was seen once. The gene calls are TRBV6-1 and TRBJ1-1, with D unclear. Per the germline V gene, CDR1 is MNHNS and CDR2 is SASEGT. This CDR3 contains 13 residues. The germline V and J ends were trimmed by 3 bases and 11 bases, with 16 bases remaining between them. CDR3 protein: CASSDRRARGAFF. DNA of the CDR3: TGTGCCAGCAGTGATCGGAGAGCTCGCGGGGCTTTCTTT.

This chain joins TRBV19 and TRBJ2-7, with TRBD1 identical over 7 bases. CDR1 and CDR2 (germline): LNHDA, SQIVND (reference sequence). The CDR3 sequence is 14 residues long. J was trimmed by 1 base and V by 3 bases; bases with no gene match: 3. CDR3 region: CASSMRQGSYEQYF. The CDR3 nucleotides read TGTGCCAGTAGTATGCGACAGGGTTCCTACGAGCAGTACTTC.

The rearrangement joins TRBV6-5 to TRBJ2-5; 8 nucleotides align to TRBD1. The CDR3 runs to 14 residues. The junction had 5 bases not matched to a gene; V was cut back by 5 bases and J by 3 bases. The germline CDR1 and CDR2 sequences are MNHEY and SVGAGI. CDR3 amino acids: CASSTRGREETQYF. In DNA, the CDR3 is TGTGCCAGCAGTACCAGGGGGCGTGAAGAGACCCAGTACTTC.

The chain is built from TRBV6-2 or TRBV6-3 and TRBJ2-6; 8 nucleotides match TRBD1. CDR1 is MNHEY and CDR2 is SVGEGT in the germline V gene. V was clipped by 5 bases and J by 1 base; unmatched bases: 10. The CDR3 totals 18 residues. CDR3 loop: CASSNIRQGRSGANVLTF. The CDR3 bases are TGTGCCAGCAGTAACATCCGACAGGGGAGATCTGGGGCCAACGTCCTGACTTTC.

This CDR3 is CASRSGGNSYEQYF. In nucleotides, the CDR3 is TGCGCCAGCAGAAGCGGGGGCAACTCCTACGAGCAGTACTTC. V gene TRBV5-1 combines with J gene TRBJ2-7, with 8 nucleotides matching TRBD2. The germline V gene has CDR1 SGHRS and CDR2 YFSETQ. V dropped 5 bases and J dropped 0; count of bases not matched to a gene: 4. This CDR3 comprises 14 residues.

CDR3 sequence reads: CASSRDGGRYNEQFF. The DNA of the CDR3 is TGTGCCAGCAGCCGAGACGGGGGGCGGTACAATGAGCAGTTCTTC. The J gene is TRBJ2-1, the V gene TRBV7-8; D perhaps matches TRBD2 (7 bases). This CDR3 spans 15 amino acids. V lost 5 bases and J lost 4, with 15 bases in between. CDR1 and CDR2 from the germline V gene are SGHVS and FQNEAQ.